The clone carrying this T cell receptor (beta chain) has more than one count but fewer than ten. The data were obtained in a study of blood T cell repertoires in COVID-19. The wider study: Samples representing acute and convalescent COVID-19 were sourced from the United States, Italy and Spain. Nucleic acid was either cDNA or gDNA, and it came from T cells, B-cell-depleted T cells, or PBMCs.

Trimming removed 6 bases from V and 0 bases from J, with 15 bases in between. The CDR3 spans 17 residues. CDR1 is SGHTA and CDR2 is FQGNSA in the germline V gene. Authors' data handling: The authors estimated nucleated cell counts from reference gene primer amplification. Profiled with immunoSEQ multiplex PCR; TCRdb holds only in-frame clones, not every one. V and J calls and clone size follow that table, whereas D and trimming were derived from the DNA. This table has tens of thousands of clones, around 80% appearing once. The TCR sequence derives from a human donor in a cohort sampled during active COVID-19. The chain employs TRBV7-2 and TRBJ2-6; a weak D match, TRBD2 (6 bases). Material for sequencing was peripheral blood. The CDR3, as DNA: TGTGCCAGCAGGGGGACGGGACTGTTCTCTGGGGCCAACGTCCTGACTTTC. This translates into CASRGTGLFSGANVLTF.